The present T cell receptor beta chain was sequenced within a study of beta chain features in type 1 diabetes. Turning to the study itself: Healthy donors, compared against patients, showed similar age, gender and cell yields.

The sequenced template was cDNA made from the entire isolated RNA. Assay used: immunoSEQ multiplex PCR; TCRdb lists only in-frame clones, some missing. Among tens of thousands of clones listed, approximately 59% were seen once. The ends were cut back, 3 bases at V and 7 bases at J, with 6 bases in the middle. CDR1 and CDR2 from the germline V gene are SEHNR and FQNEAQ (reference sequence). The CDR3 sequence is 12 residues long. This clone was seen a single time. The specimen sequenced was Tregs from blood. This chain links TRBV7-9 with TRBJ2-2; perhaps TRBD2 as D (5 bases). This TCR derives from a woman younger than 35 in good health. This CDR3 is CASSLRDGELFF. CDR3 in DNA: TGTGCCAGCAGCTTGAGGGACGGGGAGCTGTTTTTT. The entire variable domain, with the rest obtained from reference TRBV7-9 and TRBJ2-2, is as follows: DTGVSQNPRHKITKRGQNVTFRCDPISEHNRLYWYRQTLGQGPEFLTYFQNEAQLEKSRLLSDRFSAERPKGSFSTLEIQRTEQGDSAMYLCASSLRDGELFFGEGSRLTVL.